This record covers a single T cell receptor beta chain. The data belong to a study of shared clonotypes between healthy human individuals. Profiled with immunoSEQ multiplex PCR; TCRdb holds only in-frame clones, not every one. The sample has fewer than 850,000 clones, roughly 78% seen once. The germline gives CDR1 SGHAT, CDR2 FQNNGV. V was clipped by 5 bases and J by 2 bases, with 13 bases between them. This CDR3 is 14 amino acids long. Sequencing input: memory CD4+ T cells sorted from blood. Sample subset: CD45RA-negative fraction. The chain uses TRBV11-2 and TRBJ2-7; possible D gene TRBD2, 6 bases. This TCR derives from a young woman in good health. In DNA form, the CDR3 reads TGTGCCAGCAGCCCCCGGACTACGGCCTACGAGCAGTACTTC. This codes for CASSPRTTAYEQYF.